The clone carrying this TCR beta chain was counted at least ten times. Its antigen is not identified. One entry per CDR3 protein, called by TCRdb with MiXCR from the 5' RACE reads. This sample carries under 250,000 distinct CDR3 sequences, 12% of them seen once, and the ten largest clones take 3.5% to 5%. Donors were all healthy Caucasians. These data belong to a study of identical twins. Overall study findings and caveats: It was possible that invariant MAIT and iNKT cells partly confounded the zero-insertion analyses. Twins shared out-of-frame alpha sequences with excess low generation probability.

The trim removed 2 bases at V and 4 bases at J, leaving 8 bases unmatched. This CDR3 is built from 17 residues. Germline CDR1 and CDR2: MNHEY and SVGAGI. Another study also made use of these data, one on yellow fever vaccine responses in identical twins.

The chain recombines TRBV6-5 with TRBJ2-3; 11 positions agree with TRBD2. The receptor's source is a woman aged 18-29 years in good health. Sequencing input: memory (CD45RO+) T cells sorted from blood. The CDR3 here is CASSYRLTSGSPDTQYF. CDR3 nucleotide sequence: TGTGCCAGCAGTTACCGCCTTACTAGCGGGAGCCCAGATACGCAGTATTTT.